This T cell receptor beta chain stems from a study of cytomegalovirus exposure and HLA in healthy donors listed by TCRdb under 2017. As for the study more broadly: An earlier analysis of 550 to 700 of the donors reported roughly 300 Gb of sequence data and 100 million to 130 million unique TCR beta sequences from 150 million to 200 million T cells. Approximately 300 gigabases of sequencing data and roughly 80 million unique TCR sequences made up an early release that covered fewer than 650 HLA-typed donors. Of the 300 to 400 genotyped donors, over 65% fell in the genetic ancestry cluster associated with self-reported Caucasian donors. The study aimed to test whether cataloging public T cell receptors could reveal signatures of past pathogen exposure. The T cell repertoires of some 700 subjects were profiled by immunosequencing and related to cytomegalovirus serostatus. Along with the approximately 700-subject first cohort, a separate validation cohort of over 90 different subjects was used. To predict cytomegalovirus infection status, the study brought together high-throughput TCR immunosequencing, statistical association of individual TCRs with disease status, and machine learning. In a later analysis, previously published TCR beta repertoires from 666 donors were re-analyzed and high-resolution HLA genotyping was added so that TCR occurrence patterns could be studied. Rather than using new phenotypic data, the later analysis identified candidate immune exposures from TCR beta sequences and from how often those sequences occurred across donors. In an earlier analysis of about 590 of the donors, high-throughput TCR beta sequencing was used to judge whether each TCR beta V gene segment behaved as functional or pseudogenic. Donor age, sex, ethnicity and CMV serostatus were compiled alongside the repertoire data. A later genetic analysis used genome-wide SNP genotypes for about three fifths of the roughly 700 donors, treating that subset as a discovery cohort. Every discovery cohort repertoire had been produced on one sequencing platform. Class I and class II HLA loci were covered by the typing at four-digit resolution. The number of donors typed differed by locus, with roughly 620-630 for A, B, C, DRB1 and DQB1, 522 for DQA1, 600 to 610 for DPA1, and 400 to 490 for DPB1. Roughly 5 DR-DQ haplotypes were handled as single units for association and clustering, since linkage in the cohort was strong. Among 300 to 500 genotyped donors of the cohort, an average of roughly 230,000 unique TCR beta nucleotide sequences was sequenced per donor, of which about 19% were non-productive.

This clone came up a few times. What antigen it recognizes has not been identified. Nothing much larger sits one base from this clone, and base qualities are not available. The cohort was made up of roughly 670 healthy bone marrow donors. At the time of sampling, every cohort member was nominally healthy, though immune exposures that went unrecorded were likely present. The donor was CMV seropositive and belonged to the group of 250 to 300 seropositive cohort members. A peripheral blood sample was provided by each donor, and peripheral blood mononuclear cells were used for TCR beta sequencing. The Qiagen DNeasy Blood Extraction Kit was used to extract genomic DNA from the blood cell samples. The library relied on the immunoSEQ multiplex PCR assay. The multiplex PCR relied on a mix of 60 forward primers for TCR Vbeta segments and 13 reverse primers for TCR Jbeta segments. Amplification of the CDR3 region of rearranged TCR beta genes was performed with a multiplex PCR assay on genomic DNA. The amplified TCR beta libraries were sequenced on the Illumina HiSeq System as 87-base-pair reads. Under the source paper's analysis protocol: A later analysis counted tens of millions of unique TCR beta chains across the 666 repertoires, and roughly 9.9 million of these chains were shared by at least two donors. A nearest-neighbor algorithm error-corrected the raw reads and collapsed the reads into unique sequences, merging closely related sequences to remove PCR and sequencing errors. V, D and J gene segments were assigned by aligning CDR3 sequences to IMGT reference sequences. For a sequence to be retained, a match of at least six nucleotides was required to both a V gene segment and a J gene segment. Rearrangements were called productive when the CDR3 lacked stop codons and stayed in frame with V and J; all others were non-productive. Following IMGT convention, CDR3 was defined as the stretch from the second conserved V-encoded cysteine to the conserved J-encoded phenylalanine. Sequences without an unambiguous match to a single V gene segment were excluded from the earlier analysis of about 640 of the donors. An earlier analysis of 587 of the donors classified V segments as functional when productive rearrangements were above 56.7% and as segregating when the standard deviation between donors was above 5%. A statistical classification framework was built for diagnosing cytomegalovirus status from the catalog of TCR beta chain sequences. In a later analysis, V and J genes were assigned by comparing TCR nucleotide sequences against IMGT/GENE-DB human TR gene sequences. Using the TCRdist pipeline, a later analysis assigned CDR3 sequences along with most-parsimonious VDJ recombination scenarios. A later analysis defined each TCR beta chain by its CDR3 amino acid sequence plus V-gene family, and excluded reads lacking a unique V-gene family. A later analysis removed 550 to 700 highly shared, low-generation-probability nucleotide sequences to deal with suspected cross-contamination and a sequencing artifact. A later analysis calculated a clonal expansion index for each public chain from normalized within-repertoire ranks of inferred template counts. In a later analysis, generation probabilities were computed with a VDJ recombination model fitted to out-of-frame rearrangements, and the resulting probabilities were checked against IGoR. Hypergeometric tests were used in a later analysis to score TCR-TCR, TCR-HLA and TCR-CMV co-occurrence, with a repertoire-size bias correction applied to the TCR pairs. In a later analysis, false discovery rates were estimated by permuting HLA or CMV assignments 20 times. In a later analysis, co-occurring TCRs were grouped with DBSCAN, and TCRdist sequence similarity was added when clustering was performed within HLA-allele-positive subsets. Co-occurrence clustering excluded repertoires with fewer than 30,000 or more than 120,000 public chains, plus five with anomalous nucleotide sharing. Not all clones reach the TCRdb copy of this immuneACCESS table, which keeps in-frame sequences only. Checked studies attribute under half of the gap to unresolved V genes and leave the rest unexplained. Clonal size and the V and J genes are those of that table, whereas D and trimming came from the DNA. This sample holds about 160,000 clones; nearly 80% were observed only once. Around 0.96% of the sample is taken by the ten largest.

Results the study describes overall, beyond this receptor: The study gave a list of about 160 TCR beta chains associated with cytomegalovirus. In a later analysis, several top co-occurrence clusters were reported to appear linked to parvovirus B19, influenza, CMV and Epstein-Barr virus. In a later analysis, HLA-associated TCR beta chains were found to be more clonally expanded and to have lower generation probabilities than equally common non-associated chains. In an earlier analysis of around 500 of the donors, most TCR beta V segments appeared in productive rearrangements about 90% or about 30% of the time, broadly matching IMGT annotations. This cohort had only TCR beta chains sequenced, and the lack of alpha or paired-chain data limited which features could be detected. Some IMGT-functional V segments, including TRBV6-2 and TRBV6-3, could not be distinguished by the 87-base-pair reads and were therefore excluded. An association between a missense DCLRE1C variant and V-gene and J-gene trimming of TCR beta chains was found in a later genetic analysis and replicated in an independent cohort. In a later analysis, TCR association rates were found to vary across HLA loci, with the most associated TCRs seen for DRB1 alleles and the fewest for HLA-C alleles. In a later analysis, most CMV-associated TCR beta chains were found to appear HLA-restricted, with HLA associations seemingly driven largely by CMV exposure. Linkage disequilibrium might explain the correlated functional status among segregating V segments, but an unknown experimental factor could not be excluded. The authors suggested that the approach could potentially be extended to other disease states and immunological phenotypes. Immune exposure information for the cohort was limited to CMV serostatus. A further reported finding was that TCR beta sequences accurately predicted the HLA-A and HLA-B alleles for most subjects in the first cohort. The sequencing pipeline was judged likely to have produced a cluster of highly shared sequence variants as a technical artifact. In vitro tests confirmed that three of the cytomegalovirus-associated TCR beta chains recognize cytomegalovirus antigens. Because HLA typing was unavailable for some donors at each locus, only the typed subset was used in association tests. A later analysis associated 16,951 TCR beta sequences with specific HLA alleles at a false discovery rate of 0.05. While some public TCRs were present in many individuals, most TCR sequences turned up only very rarely across donors. Assigning TCR associations to individual alleles was difficult when HLA alleles, especially DR and DQ, strongly co-occurred. In a later genetic analysis, fewer N-insertions in productive TCRs were reported among donors in an Asian-associated ancestry cluster than the roughly 700-donor mean. The earlier analysis of approximately 540 of the donors excluded 15 to 20 rarely observed V segments, including chromosome 9 orphons, because counts were too low. Roughly uniform sequencing depth across donors was assumed in presence/absence analyses, although this assumption may not hold. The classifier was reported to diagnose cytomegalovirus status with high specificity and sensitivity in both the original cohort and the validation cohort.

The V and J ends are trimmed by 6 bases and 4 bases, leaving 9 bases between them. The CDR3 numbers 12 residues from cysteine through phenylalanine. Only CDR3 DNA remains: 36 bases, in frame from the first base. Looking up the germline V gene (reference sequence) yields CDR1 MNHEY and CDR2 SMNVEV. The sequence came from a woman aged 50 to 60 in good health and CMV-seropositive. The sequenced sample consisted of PBMCs. The chain is made from TRBV27 and TRBJ1-1; TRBD1 is a possible D gene, resting on 6 matching bases. Here the CDR3 is given as CASSVGGTEAFF. The nucleotide sequence is TGTGCCAGCAGCGTAGGGGGCACTGAAGCTTTCTTT.